This T cell receptor (beta chain) emerged from a study of HIV-infected patients and healthy controls. A single record per CDR3 protein comes from TCRdb applying MiXCR to the 5' RACE reads. The table records 19,000 or so distinct CDR3 sequences, roughly 19% of them present only once. This clonotype occurred a few times. Trimming took 2 bases from V and 3 from J; bases not matched to a gene: 5. The CDR3 extends over 15 amino acids. CDR1 is DFQATT, CDR2 SNEGSKA, per germline (reference sequence). V usage is TRBV20-1 and J usage is TRBJ2-7, with 12 bases aligning to TRBD2. The sequence was collected from a human donor in good health. Input material: CD8+ T cells from blood. In nucleotides, the CDR3 is TGCAGTGCTAGACCTCTAGCGGGAGGGATCTACGAGCAGTACTTC. This codes for CSARPLAGGIYEQYF.